Listed here are 6 T cell receptor beta chains from one sample, sequenced in a study of blood T cell repertoires in COVID-19. Here immunoSEQ multiplex PCR was the method, and the copy in TCRdb shows in-frame clones only, minus some. The sample includes about 67,000 clones, over 80% of them seen just once. What was sequenced was peripheral blood. These receptors all come from a man aged 50 to 59 with active COVID-19.

This chain uses TRBV5-1 with TRBJ2-7, with D tentatively TRBD1 (6 bases). The CDR3 has 15 residues. From germline, CDR1 is SGHRS and CDR2 YFSETQ. Trimming cost V 2 bases and J 6 bases, with 18 bases left between them. The CDR3, as DNA: TGCGCCAGCAGCTTTGAGTTGGGGGCGACGGGCGAGCAGTACTTC. Amino acid sequence: CASSFELGATGEQYF.

This clone was detected only a few times. This chain joins TRBV14 and TRBJ2-2, with TRBD1 as a possible D gene (5 bases). The V end was cut by 2 bases, the J end by 6 bases, with 13 bases between. CDR1 and CDR2 (germline): SGHDN, FVKESK. CDR3 length: 15 amino acids. The chain's CDR3 is CASSQNGAGAGELFF. As DNA, the CDR3 is TGTGCCAGCAGCCAAAATGGGGCTGGGGCCGGGGAGCTGTTTTTT.

With regard to this clone: Other nucleotide sequences in the sample specify the same CDR3. The chain links TRBV19 to TRBJ1-1, with a possible D match to TRBD1 (6 bases). V lost 3 bases to trimming and J lost 5 bases, with 13 bases between them. The CDR3 consists of 14 residues. Germline assignment: CDR1 LNHDA and CDR2 SQIVND (reference sequence). The CDR3 nucleotides are TGTGCCAGTAGTATCGGCAGGGGAGGGACTGAAGCTTTCTTT. This codes for CASSIGRGGTEAFF.

The table lists this clone with a few counts. The rearrangement links TRBV30 to TRBJ2-7; D gene unclear. The CDR3 runs to 11 residues. CDR1 GTSNPN and CDR2 SVGIG come from the germline V gene (reference sequence). Deletions cut 3 bases from V and 4 bases from J, with 7 bases between. The CDR3 sequence is CAWRKLYEQYF. In DNA, the CDR3 is TGTGCCTGGAGGAAACTTTACGAGCAGTACTTC. The whole variable domain, filled in from reference TRBV30 and TRBJ2-7, reads SQTIHQWPATLVQPVGSPLSLECTVEGTSNPNLYWYRQAAGRGLQLLFYSVGIGQISSEVPQNLSASRPQDRQFILSSKKLLLSDSGFYLCAWRKLYEQYFGPGTRLTVT.

The V call is TRBV29-1, the J call TRBJ1-1; D might be TRBD1 (5 bases). The germline CDR1 and CDR2 sequences are SQVTM and ANQGSEA. Trimming took 4 bases from V and 0 from J, leaving 12 bases between them. The CDR3 extends over 14 amino acids. The CDR3 DNA follows: TGCAGCGTTGTGGGGCAGCTATTGAACACTGAAGCTTTCTTT. The encoded protein is CSVVGQLLNTEAFF. The whole variable domain, remainder taken from reference TRBV29-1 and TRBJ1-1, is SAVISQKPSRDICQRGTSLTIQCQVDSQVTMMFWYRQQPGQSLTLIATANQGSEATYESGFVIDKFPISRPNLTFSTLTVSNMSPEDSSIYLCSVVGQLLNTEAFFGQGTRLTVV.

This clone was counted between two and nine times. V gene TRBV9 combines with J gene TRBJ1-2, with D tentatively TRBD1 (5 bases). CDR3 size: 15 residues. The germline CDR1 and CDR2 sequences are SGDLS and YYNGEE. Between the trimmed V and J ends, which lost 0 bases and 4 bases, there was a span of 13 bases. The CDR3 protein is CASSVGRGSGYGYTF. In DNA, the CDR3 is TGTGCCAGCAGCGTAGGGAGGGGAAGTGGCTATGGCTACACCTTC.